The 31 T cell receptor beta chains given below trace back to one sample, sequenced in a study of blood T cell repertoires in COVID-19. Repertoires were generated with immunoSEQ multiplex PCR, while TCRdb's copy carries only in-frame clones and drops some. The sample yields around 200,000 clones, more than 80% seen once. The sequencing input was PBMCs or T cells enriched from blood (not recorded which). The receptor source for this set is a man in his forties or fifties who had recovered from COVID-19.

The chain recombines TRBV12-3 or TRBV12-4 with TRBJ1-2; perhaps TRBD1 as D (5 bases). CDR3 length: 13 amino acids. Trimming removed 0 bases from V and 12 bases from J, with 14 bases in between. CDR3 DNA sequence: TGTGCCAGCAGTTTAGCGCAGGGCACCTCGCACACCTTC. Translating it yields CASSLAQGTSHTF.

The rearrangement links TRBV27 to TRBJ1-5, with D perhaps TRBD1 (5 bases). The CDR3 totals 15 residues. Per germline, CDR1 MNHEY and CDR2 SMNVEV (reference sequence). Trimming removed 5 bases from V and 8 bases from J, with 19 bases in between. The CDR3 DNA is TGTGCCAGCAGTATCCGGGCCAGGGAGGGAGAGCCCCAGCATTTT. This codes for CASSIRAREGEPQHF.

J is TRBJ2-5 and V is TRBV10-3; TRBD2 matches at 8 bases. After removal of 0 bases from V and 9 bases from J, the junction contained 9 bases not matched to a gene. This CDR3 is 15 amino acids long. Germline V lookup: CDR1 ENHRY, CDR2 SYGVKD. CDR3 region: CAISESLLGGESQYF. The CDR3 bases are TGTGCCATCAGTGAGTCGCTGCTCGGGGGGGAATCCCAGTACTTC.

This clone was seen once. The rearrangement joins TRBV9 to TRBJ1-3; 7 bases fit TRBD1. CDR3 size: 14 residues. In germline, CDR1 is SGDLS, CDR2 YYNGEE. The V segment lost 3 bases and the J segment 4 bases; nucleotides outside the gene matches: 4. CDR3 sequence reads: CASSDRDSGNTIYF. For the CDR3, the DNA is TGTGCCAGCAGCGACCGGGACAGCGGAAACACCATATATTTT.

The CDR3 loop is CAASGANEKLFF. CDR3 DNA sequence: TGTGCCGCCTCGGGAGCTAATGAAAAACTGTTTTTT. V and J are TRBV10-3 and TRBJ1-4; the D is unclear. The germline CDR1 and CDR2 sequences are ENHRY and SYGVKD. The CDR3 contains 12 residues. V lost 11 bases, J lost 3 bases, and 10 bases lay in between.

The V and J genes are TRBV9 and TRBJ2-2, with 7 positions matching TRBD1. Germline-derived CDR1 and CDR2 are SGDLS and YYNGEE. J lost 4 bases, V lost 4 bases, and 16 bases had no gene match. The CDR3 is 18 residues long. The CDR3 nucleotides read TGTGCCAGCAGCCCGAGGACAGGCGCAAGGTGGGGCACCGGGGAGCTGTTTTTT. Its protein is CASSPRTGARWGTGELFF.

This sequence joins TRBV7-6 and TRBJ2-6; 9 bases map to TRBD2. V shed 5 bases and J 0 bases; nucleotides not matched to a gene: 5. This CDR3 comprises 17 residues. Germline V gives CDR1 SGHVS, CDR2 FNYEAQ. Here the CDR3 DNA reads TGTGCCAGCAGCCGGACTAGCGCTGGCTCTGGGGCCAACGTCCTGACTTTC. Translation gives CASSRTSAGSGANVLTF. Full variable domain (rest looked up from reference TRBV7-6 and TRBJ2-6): GAGVSQSPRYKVTKRGQDVALRCDPISGHVSLYWYRQALGQGPEFLTYFNYEAQQDKSGLPNDRFSAERPEGSISTLTIQRTEQRDSAMYRCASSRTSAGSGANVLTFGAGSRLTVL.

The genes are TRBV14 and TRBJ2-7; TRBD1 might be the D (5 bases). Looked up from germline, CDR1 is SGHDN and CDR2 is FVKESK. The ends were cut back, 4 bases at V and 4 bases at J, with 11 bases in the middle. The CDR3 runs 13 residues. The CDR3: CASSPTVTYEQYF. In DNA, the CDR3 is TGTGCCAGCAGCCCGACAGTTACATACGAGCAGTACTTC.

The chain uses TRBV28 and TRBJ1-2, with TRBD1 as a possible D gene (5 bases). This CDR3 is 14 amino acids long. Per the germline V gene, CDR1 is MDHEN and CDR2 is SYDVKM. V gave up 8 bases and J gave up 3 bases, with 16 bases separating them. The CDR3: CASLPGNFYYGYTF. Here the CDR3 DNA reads TGTGCCAGCCTCCCAGGGAACTTCTACTATGGCTACACCTTC.

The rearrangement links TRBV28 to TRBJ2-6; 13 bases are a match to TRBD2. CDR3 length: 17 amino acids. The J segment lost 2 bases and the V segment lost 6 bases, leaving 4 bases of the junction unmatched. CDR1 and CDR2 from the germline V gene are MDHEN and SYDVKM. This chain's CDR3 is CASSSGLAGAGANVLTF. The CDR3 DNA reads TGTGCCAGCAGCTCTGGACTAGCGGGAGCTGGGGCCAACGTCCTGACTTTC.

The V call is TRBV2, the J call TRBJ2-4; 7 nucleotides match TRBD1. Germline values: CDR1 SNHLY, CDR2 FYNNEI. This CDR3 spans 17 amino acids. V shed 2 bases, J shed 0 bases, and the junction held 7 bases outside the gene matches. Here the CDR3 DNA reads TGTGCCAGCAGTGAAAAGGGGGCAGGTCTAGCCAAAAACATTCAGTACTTC. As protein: CASSEKGAGLAKNIQYF. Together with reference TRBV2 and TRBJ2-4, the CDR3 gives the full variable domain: EPEVTQTPSHQVTQMGQEVILRCVPISNHLYFYWYRQILGQKVEFLVSFYNNEISEKSEIFDDQFSVERPDGSNFTLKIRSTKLEDSAMYFCASSEKGAGLAKNIQYFGAGTRLSVL.

CDR3: CASSLAGFEAFF. The DNA of the CDR3 is TGTGCCAGCAGCTTAGCCGGGTTTGAAGCTTTCTTT. J is TRBJ1-1 and V is TRBV11-2; D is unclear. In germline, CDR1 is SGHAT, CDR2 FQNNGV. This CDR3 comprises 12 residues. Trimming cost V 1 base and J 7 bases, with 7 bases left between them.

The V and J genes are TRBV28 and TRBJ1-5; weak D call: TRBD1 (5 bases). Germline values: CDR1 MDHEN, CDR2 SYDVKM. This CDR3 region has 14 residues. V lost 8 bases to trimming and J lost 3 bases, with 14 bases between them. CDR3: CASRTRDFNQPQHF. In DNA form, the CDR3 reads TGTGCCAGCCGTACACGGGACTTCAATCAGCCCCAGCATTTT.

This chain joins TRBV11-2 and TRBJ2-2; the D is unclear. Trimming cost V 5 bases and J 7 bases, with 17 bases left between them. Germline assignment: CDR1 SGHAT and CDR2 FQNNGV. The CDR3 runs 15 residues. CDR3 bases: TGTGCCAGCAGCCTCACCAAGGCGGTTGGCGGGGAGCTGTTTTTT. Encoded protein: CASSLTKAVGGELFF. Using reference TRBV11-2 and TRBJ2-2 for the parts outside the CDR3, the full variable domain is EAGVAQSPRYKIIEKRQSVAFWCNPISGHATLYWYQQILGQGPKLLIQFQNNGVVDDSQLPKDRFSAERLKGVDSTLKIQPAKLEDSAVYLCASSLTKAVGGELFFGEGSRLTVL.

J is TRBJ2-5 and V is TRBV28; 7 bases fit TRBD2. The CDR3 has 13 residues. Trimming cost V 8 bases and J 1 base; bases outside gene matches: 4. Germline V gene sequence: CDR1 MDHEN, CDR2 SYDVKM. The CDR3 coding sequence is TGTGCCAGCTGCTGGGGGGGCCAAGAGACCCAGTACTTC. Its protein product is CASCWGGQETQYF.

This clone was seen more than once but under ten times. The CDR3 DNA is TGTGCCAGCAGCGCCCGGGACACCTACTACACCTTC. This encodes CASSARDTYYTF. V gene TRBV9 combines with J gene TRBJ1-2, with a possible D match to TRBD1 (6 bases). V was pared by 3 bases and J by 10 bases, with 13 bases between. From germline, CDR1 is SGDLS and CDR2 YYNGEE. CDR3 length: 12 amino acids. Drawing the rest from reference TRBV9 and TRBJ1-2, the complete variable domain is DSGVTQTPKHLITATGQRVTLRCSPRSGDLSVYWYQQSLDQGLQFLIQYYNGEERAKGNILERFSAQQFPDLHSELNLSSLELGDSALYFCASSARDTYYTFGSGTRLTVV.

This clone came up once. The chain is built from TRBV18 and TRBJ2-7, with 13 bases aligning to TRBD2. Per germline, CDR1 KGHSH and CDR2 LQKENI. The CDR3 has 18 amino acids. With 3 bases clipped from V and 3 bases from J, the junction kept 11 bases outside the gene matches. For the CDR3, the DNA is TGTGCCAGCTCACCGAGGGGGACTAGCGGGACGACTAACTACGAGCAGTACTTC. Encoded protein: CASSPRGTSGTTNYEQYF.

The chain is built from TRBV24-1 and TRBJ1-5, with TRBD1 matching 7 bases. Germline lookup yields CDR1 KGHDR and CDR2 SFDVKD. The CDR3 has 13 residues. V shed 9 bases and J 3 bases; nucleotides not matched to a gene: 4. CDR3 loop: CATSGGPNQPQHF. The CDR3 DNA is TGTGCCACCTCAGGGGGACCCAATCAGCCCCAGCATTTT.

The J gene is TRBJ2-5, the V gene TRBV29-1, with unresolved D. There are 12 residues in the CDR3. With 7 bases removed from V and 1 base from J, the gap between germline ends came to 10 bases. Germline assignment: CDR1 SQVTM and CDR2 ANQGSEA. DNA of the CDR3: TGCAGCGCCAGTCACACCCAAGAGACCCAGTACTTC. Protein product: CSASHTQETQYF. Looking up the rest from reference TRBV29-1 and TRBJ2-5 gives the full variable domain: SAVISQKPSRDICQRGTSLTIQCQVDSQVTMMFWYRQQPGQSLTLIATANQGSEATYESGFVIDKFPISRPNLTFSTLTVSNMSPEDSSIYLCSASHTQETQYFGPGTRLLVL.

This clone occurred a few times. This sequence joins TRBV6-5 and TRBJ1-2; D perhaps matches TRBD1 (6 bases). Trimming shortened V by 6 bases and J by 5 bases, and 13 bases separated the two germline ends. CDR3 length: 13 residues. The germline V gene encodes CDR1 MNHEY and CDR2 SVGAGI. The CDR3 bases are TGTGCCAGCAGGATCAGGGGAGGGTATGGCTACACCTTC. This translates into CASRIRGGYGYTF.

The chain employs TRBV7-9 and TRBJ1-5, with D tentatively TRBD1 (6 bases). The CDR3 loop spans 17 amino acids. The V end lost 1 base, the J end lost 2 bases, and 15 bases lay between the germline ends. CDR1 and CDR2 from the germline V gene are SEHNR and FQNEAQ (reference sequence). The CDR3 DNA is TGTGCCAGCAGCTTAGGGGGGGGGACACCAGGCAATCAGCCCCAGCATTTT. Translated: CASSLGGGTPGNQPQHF.

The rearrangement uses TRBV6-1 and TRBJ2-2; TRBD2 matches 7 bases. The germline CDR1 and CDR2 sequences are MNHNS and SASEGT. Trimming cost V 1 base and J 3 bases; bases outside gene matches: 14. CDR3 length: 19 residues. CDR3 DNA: TGTGCCAGCAGTGAAGTTGGGTGGCGGGAGAATCGGGACACCGGGGAGCTGTTTTTT. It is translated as CASSEVGWRENRDTGELFF.

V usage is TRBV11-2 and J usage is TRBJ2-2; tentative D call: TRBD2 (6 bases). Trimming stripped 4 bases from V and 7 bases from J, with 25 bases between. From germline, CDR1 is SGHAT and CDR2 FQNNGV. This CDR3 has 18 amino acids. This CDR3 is CASSYSRSPGTYYGELFF. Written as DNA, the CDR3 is TGTGCCAGCAGCTACTCTCGCTCCCCAGGGACTTATTACGGGGAGCTGTTTTTT.

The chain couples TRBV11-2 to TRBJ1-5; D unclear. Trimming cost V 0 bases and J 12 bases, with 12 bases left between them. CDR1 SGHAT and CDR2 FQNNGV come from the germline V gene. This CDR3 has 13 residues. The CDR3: CASSLDQVRHQHF. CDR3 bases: TGTGCCAGCAGCTTAGATCAAGTGAGACACCAGCATTTT.

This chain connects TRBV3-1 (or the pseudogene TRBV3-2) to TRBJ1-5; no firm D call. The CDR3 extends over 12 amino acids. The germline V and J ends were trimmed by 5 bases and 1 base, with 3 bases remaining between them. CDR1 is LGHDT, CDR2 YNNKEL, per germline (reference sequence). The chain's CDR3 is CASSESNQPQHF. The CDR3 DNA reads TGTGCCAGCAGCGAGAGCAATCAGCCCCAGCATTTT.

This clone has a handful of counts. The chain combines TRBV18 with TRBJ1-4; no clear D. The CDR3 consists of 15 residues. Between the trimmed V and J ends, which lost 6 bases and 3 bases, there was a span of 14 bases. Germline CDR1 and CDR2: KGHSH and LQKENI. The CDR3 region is CASSPQSGANEKLFF. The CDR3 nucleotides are TGTGCCAGCTCGCCTCAGAGCGGAGCTAATGAAAAACTGTTTTTT.

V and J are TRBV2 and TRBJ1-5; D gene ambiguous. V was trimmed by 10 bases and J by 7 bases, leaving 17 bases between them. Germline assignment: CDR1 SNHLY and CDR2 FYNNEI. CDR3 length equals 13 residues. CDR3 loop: CATHIEGGQPQHF. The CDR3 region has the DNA TGTGCCACCCATATCGAGGGTGGGCAGCCCCAGCATTTT.

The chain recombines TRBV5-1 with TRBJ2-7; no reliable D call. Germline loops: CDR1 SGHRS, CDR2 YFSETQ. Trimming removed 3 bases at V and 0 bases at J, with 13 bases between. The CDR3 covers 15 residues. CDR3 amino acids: CASSSQTRSSYEQYF. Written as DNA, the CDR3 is TGCGCCAGCAGCTCCCAAACGAGGAGCTCCTACGAGCAGTACTTC.

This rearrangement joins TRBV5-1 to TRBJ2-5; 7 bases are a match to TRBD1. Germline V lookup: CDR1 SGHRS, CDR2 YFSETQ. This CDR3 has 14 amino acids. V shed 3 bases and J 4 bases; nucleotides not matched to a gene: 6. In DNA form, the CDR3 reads TGCGCCAGCAGCTCCGGACAGGTGGGAGAGACCCAGTACTTC. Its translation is CASSSGQVGETQYF.

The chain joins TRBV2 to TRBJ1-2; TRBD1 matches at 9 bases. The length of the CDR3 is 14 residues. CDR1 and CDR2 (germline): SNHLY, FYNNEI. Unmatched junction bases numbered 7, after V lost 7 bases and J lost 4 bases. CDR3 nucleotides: TGTGCCAGCAAAACGCCGGGACAGGGCTATGGCTACACCTTC. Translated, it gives CASKTPGQGYGYTF. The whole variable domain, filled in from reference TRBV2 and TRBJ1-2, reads EPEVTQTPSHQVTQMGQEVILRCVPISNHLYFYWYRQILGQKVEFLVSFYNNEISEKSEIFDDQFSVERPDGSNFTLKIRSTKLEDSAMYFCASKTPGQGYGYTFGSGTRLTVV.

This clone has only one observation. The CDR3 DNA sequence: TGTGCCAGCAGCTCAGTAATGGGGGCGGGTGAAGCTTTCTTT. Amino acids: CASSSVMGAGEAFF. This chain uses TRBV7-9 with TRBJ1-1, with TRBD1 as a possible D gene (6 bases). CDR1 and CDR2 from the germline V gene are SEHNR and FQNEAQ (reference sequence). The CDR3 is 14 residues long. The V end lost 4 bases, the J end lost 7 bases, and 16 bases lay between the germline ends.